This passage covers 19 T cell receptor beta chains from one sample sequenced in a study of T-cell memory formation after mild COVID-19. TCRdb re-analysed the 5' RACE reads in MiXCR, keeping a single row per CDR3 protein. The table shows 130,000 to 150,000 distinct CDR3 sequences, with roughly 21% occurring only once. The sample comprised PBMCs or a T cell subset sorted from them (not recorded which). The receptors stem from an adult woman who had mild COVID-19 (a few samples of this study predate the infection). Cell type and time point are not known.

The chain has TRBV7-9 and TRBJ2-3; D is uncertain. This CDR3 region has 19 residues. With 5 bases removed from V and 0 bases from J, the gap between germline ends came to 24 bases. Germline assignment: CDR1 SEHNR and CDR2 FQNEAQ (reference sequence). The CDR3 region has the DNA TGTGCCAGCAGCCCCTGGCTAGTCATACCCGTCGGAAGCACAGATACGCAGTATTTT. Protein sequence: CASSPWLVIPVGSTDTQYF.

This clonotype turned up a few times. The rearrangement joins TRBV20-1 to TRBJ1-2; D unclear. This CDR3 is built from 15 residues. V was pared by 0 bases and J by 8 bases, with 19 bases between. Looked up from germline, CDR1 is DFQATT and CDR2 is SNEGSKA (reference sequence). The CDR3 spells CSARDGFGLVEGYTF. Here the CDR3 DNA reads TGCAGTGCTAGAGATGGGTTTGGTCTTGTGGAGGGCTACACCTTC.

CDR3 sequence reads: CASSPGIAQETQYF. The CDR3 bases are TGTGCCAGCAGCCCCGGTATAGCCCAAGAGACCCAGTACTTC. The chain joins TRBV7-3 to TRBJ2-5; D unresolved. The CDR3 covers 14 residues. The V and J ends lost 5 bases and 1 base respectively, with 11 bases between them. CDR1 and CDR2 (germline): SGHTA, FQGTGA.

The genes are TRBV5-6 and TRBJ2-5; tentative D call: TRBD1 (5 bases). In germline, CDR1 is SGHDT, CDR2 YYEEEE. V was clipped by 4 bases and J by 5 bases, with 15 bases between them. CDR3 length: 14 residues. This CDR3 reads CASSPKGPEETQYF. CDR3 DNA sequence: TGTGCCAGCAGCCCCAAGGGGCCTGAGGAGACCCAGTACTTC.

This sequence joins TRBV5-1 and TRBJ2-3; 9 positions agree with TRBD2. Germline V gene sequence: CDR1 SGHRS, CDR2 YFSETQ. Trimming removed 5 bases from V and 6 bases from J; junction bases left unmatched: 13. This CDR3 is 16 amino acids long. The CDR3 DNA reads TGCGCCAGCAGAGTCTTAGGCGGGGGGGCCACCGATACGCAGTATTTT. It specifies CASRVLGGGATDTQYF. The whole variable domain, remainder taken from reference TRBV5-1 and TRBJ2-3, is KAGVTQTPRYLIKTRGQQVTLSCSPISGHRSVSWYQQTPGQGLQFLFEYFSETQRNKGNFPGRFSGRQFSNSRSEMNVSTLELGDSALYLCASRVLGGGATDTQYFGPGTRLTVL.

The sample holds a few counts of this clonotype. The chain employs TRBV7-9 and TRBJ1-3, with D uncertain. Germline CDR1 SEHNR, CDR2 FQNEAQ (reference sequence). V was shortened by 4 bases and J by 2 bases, with 9 bases between the two germline ends. CDR3 size: 14 residues. The CDR3 loop is CASSSPPTGNTIYF. CDR3 in DNA: TGTGCCAGCAGCTCCCCTCCCACTGGAAACACCATATATTTT. The full variable domain, in which reference TRBV7-9 and TRBJ1-3 provide the parts outside the CDR3, is DTGVSQNPRHKITKRGQNVTFRCDPISEHNRLYWYRQTLGQGPEFLTYFQNEAQLEKSRLLSDRFSAERPKGSFSTLEIQRTEQGDSAMYLCASSSPPTGNTIYFGEGSWLTVV.

The chain is built from TRBV9 and TRBJ2-2, with 10 bases matching TRBD2. From germline, CDR1 is SGDLS and CDR2 YYNGEE. The CDR3 has 17 amino acids. The trim removed 3 bases at V and 4 bases at J, leaving 9 bases unmatched. The chain's CDR3 is CASSDDGLAVPTGELFF. In DNA, the CDR3 is TGTGCCAGCAGCGATGACGGACTAGCGGTCCCCACCGGGGAGCTGTTTTTT.

J is TRBJ2-1 and V is TRBV4-2; D unclear. Trimming shortened V by 0 bases and J by 6 bases, and 6 bases separated the two germline ends. This CDR3 spans 13 amino acids. Germline values: CDR1 LGHNA, CDR2 YNFKEQ. For the CDR3, the DNA is TGTGCCAGCAGCCAAGACTGGAGCAATGAGCAGTTCTTC. Protein sequence: CASSQDWSNEQFF.

The chain uses TRBV5-1 and TRBJ1-1; 10 bases fit TRBD1. The CDR3 sequence is 16 residues long. Germline V gene sequence: CDR1 SGHRS, CDR2 YFSETQ. V shed 0 bases, J shed 4 bases, and the junction held 6 bases outside the gene matches. The CDR3 sequence is CASSLGQGAPGTEAFF. In nucleotides, the CDR3 is TGCGCCAGCAGCTTGGGACAGGGGGCGCCGGGCACTGAAGCTTTCTTT.

The table lists this clonotype with a few counts. V usage is TRBV20-1 and J usage is TRBJ1-1; TRBD1 matches 8 bases. CDR1 and CDR2 (germline): DFQATT, SNEGSKA (reference sequence). CDR3 size: 15 residues. The J segment lost 4 bases and the V segment lost 0 bases, leaving 7 bases of the junction unmatched. The DNA for the CDR3 is TGCAGTGCTAGAGATGGGGCTACAGGGGGCACTGAAGCTTTCTTT. Protein sequence: CSARDGATGGTEAFF.

The V and J genes are TRBV5-4 and TRBJ2-1; perhaps TRBD2 as D (6 bases). The germline gives CDR1 SGHNT, CDR2 YYREEE (reference sequence). The ends were cut back, 1 base at V and 4 bases at J, with 15 bases in the middle. CDR3 length: 16 residues. Written as DNA, the CDR3 is TGTGCCAGCAGCTTGTTAGGGGCGGGGCTGTACAATGAGCAGTTCTTC. Protein product: CASSLLGAGLYNEQFF.

This clonotype occurred a few times. V gene TRBV12-3 or TRBV12-4 combines with J gene TRBJ2-5; TRBD2 might be the D (5 bases). The CDR3 is 15 amino acids. V shed 6 bases and J shed 2 bases, with 16 bases lying between them. The CDR3 sequence: CASSSHGGGQETQYF. The CDR3, as DNA: TGTGCCAGCAGCTCCCACGGCGGAGGTCAAGAGACCCAGTACTTC.

This clonotype was observed a single time. The chain is built from TRBV7-3 and TRBJ2-4; D is unresolved. The CDR3 length is 16 residues. Trimming took off 2 bases at V and 0 bases at J, with 11 bases between the two ends. Germline V gene lookup returns CDR1 SGHTA and CDR2 FQGTGA. CDR3 sequence: CASSLSPELAKNIQYF. Here the CDR3 DNA reads TGTGCCAGCAGCTTATCTCCGGAACTAGCCAAAAACATTCAGTACTTC.

This chain connects TRBV11-3 to TRBJ2-1; 12 nucleotides align to TRBD2. V shed 6 bases and J 7 bases; nucleotides not matched to a gene: 7. The germline CDR1 and CDR2 sequences are SGHNT and YENEEA. The CDR3 is 15 amino acids. The CDR3 here is CASSPKTSGSNEQFF. The CDR3 DNA follows: TGTGCCAGCAGTCCCAAGACTAGCGGGAGTAATGAGCAGTTCTTC.

This clonotype was detected only a few times. The gene calls are TRBV6-2 or TRBV6-3 and TRBJ2-2; perhaps TRBD1 as D (6 bases). Between the trimmed V and J ends, which lost 5 bases and 7 bases, there was a span of 17 bases. The CDR3 is 15 amino acids. Germline V gene data show CDR1 as MNHEY and CDR2 as SVGEGT. CDR3 protein: CASSLRQEKVGELFF. Here the CDR3 DNA reads TGTGCCAGCAGTCTCCGACAGGAAAAAGTCGGGGAGCTGTTTTTT.

This clonotype has a handful of counts. The chain links TRBV18 to TRBJ2-3; 8 bases match TRBD1. CDR1 and CDR2 from the germline V gene are KGHSH and LQKENI. This CDR3 contains 14 residues. Trimming took 1 base from V and 4 from J; bases not matched to a gene: 1. As DNA, the CDR3 is TGTGCCAGCTCACCACAACAGGGGGCAGATACGCAGTATTTT. It specifies CASSPQQGADTQYF.

This clonotype showed up just a few times. The chain links TRBV29-1 to TRBJ1-2; D perhaps matches TRBD1 (6 bases). This CDR3 is built from 14 residues. Trimming removed 0 bases at V and 7 bases at J, with 15 bases between. The germline V gene encodes CDR1 SQVTM and CDR2 ANQGSEA. In DNA form, the CDR3 reads TGCAGCGTTGAAGAGGGGAACAGGGTCGGTGGCTACACCTTC. Translation: CSVEEGNRVGGYTF.

This rearrangement joins TRBV5-1 to TRBJ2-1, with D possibly being TRBD1 (6 bases). V lost 1 base to trimming and J lost 0 bases, with 11 bases between them. Germline lookup yields CDR1 SGHRS and CDR2 YFSETQ. CDR3 length: 16 amino acids. CDR3 residues: CASSLTTGSSYNEQFF. CDR3 nucleotide sequence: TGCGCCAGCAGCTTGACAACAGGGAGCTCCTACAATGAGCAGTTCTTC. The full variable domain, completed using reference TRBV5-1 and TRBJ2-1, is KAGVTQTPRYLIKTRGQQVTLSCSPISGHRSVSWYQQTPGQGLQFLFEYFSETQRNKGNFPGRFSGRQFSNSRSEMNVSTLELGDSALYLCASSLTTGSSYNEQFFGPGTRLTVL.

The chain has TRBV27 and TRBJ1-1; tentative D call: TRBD1 (6 bases). This CDR3 is 14 amino acids long. CDR1 MNHEY and CDR2 SMNVEV come from the germline V gene (reference sequence). V lost 3 bases and J lost 4, with 12 bases in between. CDR3 loop: CASSFLVGGTEAFF. For the CDR3, the DNA is TGTGCCAGCAGTTTTTTGGTAGGGGGCACTGAAGCTTTCTTT.